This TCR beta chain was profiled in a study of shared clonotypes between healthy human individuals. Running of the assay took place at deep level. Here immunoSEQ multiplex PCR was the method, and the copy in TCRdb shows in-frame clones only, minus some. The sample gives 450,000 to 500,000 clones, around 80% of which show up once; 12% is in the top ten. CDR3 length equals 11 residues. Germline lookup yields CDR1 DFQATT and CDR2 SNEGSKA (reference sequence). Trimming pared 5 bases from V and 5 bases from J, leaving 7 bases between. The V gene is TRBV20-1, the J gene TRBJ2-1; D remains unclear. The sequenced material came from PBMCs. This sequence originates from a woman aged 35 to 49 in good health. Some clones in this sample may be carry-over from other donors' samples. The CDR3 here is CSAGRNNEQFF. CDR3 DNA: TGCAGTGCTGGACGAAACAATGAGCAGTTCTTC.